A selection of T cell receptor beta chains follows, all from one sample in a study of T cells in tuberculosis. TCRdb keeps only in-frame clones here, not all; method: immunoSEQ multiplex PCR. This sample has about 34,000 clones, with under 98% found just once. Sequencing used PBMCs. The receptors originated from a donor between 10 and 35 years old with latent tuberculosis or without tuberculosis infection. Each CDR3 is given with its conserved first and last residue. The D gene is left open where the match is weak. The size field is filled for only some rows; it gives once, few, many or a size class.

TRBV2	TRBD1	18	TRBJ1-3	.	CASKGTGTRLLAGNTIYF	TGTGCCAGCAAAGGGACAGGGACCCGACTTCTGGCTGGAAACACCATATATTTT
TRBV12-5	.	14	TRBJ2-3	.	CASALWGGTDTQYF	TGTGCTAGTGCCCTTTGGGGCGGCACAGATACGCAGTATTTT
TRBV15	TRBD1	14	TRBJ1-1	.	CATSVDRGQVGAFF	TGTGCCACCAGCGTAGACAGGGGACAAGTGGGAGCTTTCTTT
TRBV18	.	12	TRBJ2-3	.	CASSPMTDTQYF	TGTGCCAGCTCCCCCATGACAGATACGCAGTATTTT
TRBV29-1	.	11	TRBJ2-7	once	CSVRTPNEQYF	TGCAGCGTCCGGACTCCAAACGAGCAGTACTTC
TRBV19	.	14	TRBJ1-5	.	CASSQGQFNQPQHF	TGTGCCAGTAGTCAAGGACAGTTCAATCAGCCCCAGCATTTT
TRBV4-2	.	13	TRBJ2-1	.	CASSQVQGGEQFF	TGTGCCAGCAGCCAAGTGCAGGGGGGTGAGCAGTTCTTC
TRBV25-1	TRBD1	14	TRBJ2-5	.	CASSETGVQETQYF	TGTGCCAGCAGTGAGACAGGGGTTCAAGAGACCCAGTACTTC
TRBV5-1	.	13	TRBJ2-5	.	CASSGGDQETQYF	TGCGCCAGCAGCGGAGGGGACCAAGAGACCCAGTACTTC
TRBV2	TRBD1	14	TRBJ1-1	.	CASSKTGRGAEAFF	TGTGCCAGCAGCAAGACAGGGAGAGGGGCTGAAGCTTTCTTT
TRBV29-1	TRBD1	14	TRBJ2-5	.	CSAGDRGSGETQYF	TGCAGCGCCGGGGACAGGGGGTCGGGCGAGACCCAGTACTTC
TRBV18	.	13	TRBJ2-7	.	CASSPPGQGEQYF	TGTGCCAGCTCCCCGCCGGGACAAGGCGAGCAGTACTTC
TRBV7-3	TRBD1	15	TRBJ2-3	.	CASSRGQGNGDTQYF	TGTGCCAGCAGCCGGGGACAGGGGAATGGGGATACGCAGTATTTT
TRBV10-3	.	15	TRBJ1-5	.	CAISGGPGGNQPQHF	TGTGCCATCAGTGGGGGCCCGGGGGGCAATCAGCCCCAGCATTTT
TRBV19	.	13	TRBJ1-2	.	CASSMQDNYGYTF	TGTGCCAGTAGTATGCAGGATAACTATGGCTACACCTTC
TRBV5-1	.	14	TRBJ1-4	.	CASSLVGAEEKLFF	TGCGCCAGCAGCTTGGTAGGGGCGGAAGAAAAACTGTTTTTT
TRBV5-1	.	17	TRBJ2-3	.	CASSLTDGTPWTDTQYF	TGCGCCAGCAGCTTAACTGATGGGACACCTTGGACAGATACGCAGTATTTT
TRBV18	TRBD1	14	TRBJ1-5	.	CASSPTGAEQPQHF	TGTGCCAGCTCACCGACAGGGGCCGAACAGCCCCAGCATTTT
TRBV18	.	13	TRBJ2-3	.	CASSRGQTDTQYF	TGTGCCAGCTCACGAGGACAGACAGATACGCAGTATTTT
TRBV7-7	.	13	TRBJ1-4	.	CASSLGQDEKLFF	TGTGCCAGCAGCTTAGGACAGGATGAAAAACTGTTTTTT
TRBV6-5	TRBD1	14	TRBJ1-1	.	CASSGQGARTEAFF	TGTGCCAGCAGTGGACAGGGGGCAAGGACTGAAGCTTTCTTT
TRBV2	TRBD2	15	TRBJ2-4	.	CASTGGDLAKNIQYF	TGTGCCAGCACCGGGGGGGATCTAGCCAAAAACATTCAGTACTTC
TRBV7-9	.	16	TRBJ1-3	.	CASSLLDIYSGNTIYF	TGTGCCAGCAGCTTACTGGACATTTACTCTGGAAACACCATATATTTT
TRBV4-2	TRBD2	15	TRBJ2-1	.	CASSPLTSGGDEQFF	TGTGCCAGCAGCCCCTTGACTAGCGGGGGCGATGAGCAGTTCTTC
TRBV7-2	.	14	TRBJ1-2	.	CASSLRLTNYGYTF	TGTGCCAGCAGCTTGAGATTAACTAACTATGGCTACACCTTC
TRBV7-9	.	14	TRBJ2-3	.	CASSLTQVADTQYF	TGTGCCAGCAGCTTAACACAGGTTGCAGATACGCAGTATTTT